Listed here is a single T cell receptor (beta chain). MiXCR, run by TCRdb on the PCR reads, gives a single entry per CDR3 protein. This sample has over 15,000 distinct CDR3 sequences, with about 50% found just once. Germline V gene data show CDR1 as ENHRY and CDR2 as SYGVKD. V was clipped by 3 bases and J by 8 bases, with 5 bases between them. This CDR3 contains 11 residues. This sample was included in a study of tumor-infiltrating lymphocytes in oesophageal squamous cell carcinoma. The clonotype was recovered from a male donor with esophageal squamous cell carcinoma. The sample was esophageal tumor tissue. The chain has TRBV10-3 and TRBJ2-1; no clear D. CDR3: CAISDYDEQFF. CDR3 DNA: TGTGCCATCAGTGACTATGATGAGCAGTTCTTC.